Below are 11 T cell receptor beta chains sequenced from a single sample in a study of shared clonotypes between healthy human individuals. Assay: immunoSEQ multiplex PCR; the TCRdb copy retains only in-frame clones and omits some. The sample has about 1,900,000 clones, around 96% seen once. Naive CD8 isolation took CD45RO-negative cells positively selected for CCR7 and excluded terminally differentiated effector memory CD45RA+ cells. Sequenced sample: naive CD8+ T cells sorted from blood. The receptors were gathered from a man in his late teens or twenties in good health.

The chain joins TRBV18 to TRBJ2-7; tentatively, D is TRBD1 or TRBD2 (5 bases each). Germline CDR1 KGHSH, CDR2 LQKENI. CDR3 size: 16 residues. The germline V and J ends were trimmed by 3 bases and 2 bases, with 17 bases remaining between them. CDR3 in amino acids: CASSPMSRDGPYEQYF. The CDR3 bases are TGTGCCAGCTCACCGATGAGCCGGGACGGGCCCTACGAGCAGTACTTC.

The chain employs TRBV4-1 and TRBJ2-2; weak D call: TRBD1 (6 bases). V was shortened by 7 bases and J by 5 bases, with 17 bases between the two germline ends. The CDR3 spans 15 residues. Germline V gives CDR1 MGHRA, CDR2 YSYEKL. This CDR3 reads CASMNEVTGTGELFF. CDR3 sequence (DNA): TGCGCCAGCATGAATGAGGTAACAGGGACCGGGGAGCTGTTTTTT.

This chain connects TRBV10-3 to TRBJ2-2, with 12 positions matching TRBD1. V was pared by 6 bases and J by 2 bases, with 1 base of the junction left unmatched. The CDR3 extends over 15 amino acids. Germline loops: CDR1 ENHRY, CDR2 SYGVKD. CDR3 amino acids: CAIRGTGGNTGELFF. CDR3 bases: TGTGCCATCAGAGGGACAGGGGGCAACACCGGGGAGCTGTTTTTT.

The V gene is TRBV2, the J gene TRBJ1-1; D is perhaps TRBD1 (6 bases). V lost 3 bases and J 5 bases, leaving 19 bases between the germline ends. CDR1 and CDR2 from the germline V gene are SNHLY and FYNNEI. The CDR3 is 16 residues long. In nucleotides, the CDR3 is TGTGCCAGCAGTGAGGTCAGGGGCGCAAGTTTAACTGAAGCTTTCTTT. Protein: CASSEVRGASLTEAFF.

This chain joins TRBV13 and TRBJ2-2; unclear D gene. V lost 4 bases and J lost 0, with 18 bases in between. Germline V lookup: CDR1 PRHDT, CDR2 FYEKMQ (reference sequence). The CDR3 has 18 residues. The CDR3: CASSSHSGLTSNTGELFF. CDR3 in DNA: TGTGCCAGCAGCTCCCACTCCGGTCTAACGTCGAACACCGGGGAGCTGTTTTTT.

The gene calls are TRBV27 and TRBJ2-5; TRBD1 agrees at 8 bases. CDR1 is MNHEY, CDR2 SMNVEV, per germline (reference sequence). The CDR3 is made up of 16 amino acids. V trimming: 4 bases; J trimming: 5 bases; junction bases outside the gene matches: 12. The CDR3 nucleotides read TGTGCCAGCAGTTCCCCTGGGCAGGGGGCGAGGGAGACCCAGTACTTC. As protein: CASSSPGQGARETQYF.

The chain combines TRBV27 with TRBJ2-1; a weak D match, TRBD2 (6 bases). The V gene lost 5 bases and the J gene lost 3 bases, with 11 bases spanning the gap. The CDR3 is 14 residues long. Germline values: CDR1 MNHEY, CDR2 SMNVEV (reference sequence). Here the CDR3 reads CASSPLADYNEQFF. In DNA form, the CDR3 reads TGTGCCAGCAGTCCACTAGCTGACTACAATGAGCAGTTCTTC.

This chain links TRBV4-3 with TRBJ2-3; D call uncertain. The CDR3 runs to 13 residues. CDR1 is LGHNA, CDR2 YSLEER, per germline. Deletions cut 0 bases from V and 7 bases from J, with 8 bases between. CDR3 in amino acids: CASSQDDLHTQYF. The CDR3 DNA reads as TGCGCCAGCAGCCAAGATGACTTACATACGCAGTATTTT.

The rearrangement links TRBV30 to TRBJ2-7; D is ambiguous. The CDR3 runs to 13 residues. CDR1 and CDR2 (germline): GTSNPN, SVGIG (reference sequence). Trimming shortened V by 2 bases and J by 6 bases, and 14 bases separated the two germline ends. CDR3 residues: CAWSYASLGEQYF. Written as DNA, the CDR3 is TGTGCCTGGAGTTATGCTAGTCTTGGCGAGCAGTACTTC.

The chain employs TRBV4-2 and TRBJ2-1; the D gene is possibly TRBD1 (5 bases). The CDR3 covers 16 residues. Trimming pared 3 bases from V and 0 bases from J, leaving 12 bases between. Germline lookup yields CDR1 LGHNA and CDR2 YNFKEQ. For the CDR3, the DNA is TGTGCCAGCAGCCATCGTGGGGCTAGCTCCTACAATGAGCAGTTCTTC. Translated, it gives CASSHRGASSYNEQFF.

This sequence joins TRBV7-9 and TRBJ2-3, with 7 bases matching TRBD2. Trimming removed 5 bases from V and 6 bases from J; junction bases left unmatched: 11. Per the germline V gene, CDR1 is SEHNR and CDR2 is FQNEAQ (reference sequence). The CDR3 is 15 amino acids. CDR3: CASSPVAGDPDTQYF. The CDR3 nucleotides are TGTGCCAGCAGCCCAGTGGCGGGGGATCCGGATACGCAGTATTTT.